The 8 T cell receptor beta chains reported below all come from one sample, sequenced in a study of T cells in localized non-small cell lung cancer. Produced via immunoSEQ multiplex PCR; TCRdb's table is partial and in-frame only. The sample holds just over 70,000 clones, less than 90% seen once. The material sequenced was peripheral blood, taken before any cancer treatment. The source is a male donor at least 60 years old with stage III squamous cell lung carcinoma.

J is TRBJ2-2 and V is TRBV7-2, with TRBD1 identical over 8 bases. The V and J ends lost 2 bases and 6 bases, in that order; junction bases with no gene match: 11. The length of the CDR3 is 17 residues. Looked up from germline, CDR1 is SGHTA and CDR2 is FQGNSA. The CDR3 coding sequence is TGTGCCAGCAGCTTATCGGCGGGCAGGGGGCAGGCCGGGGAGCTGTTTTTT. Its translation is CASSLSAGRGQAGELFF.

The chain recombines TRBV9 with TRBJ1-4; 9 bases align to TRBD1. Germline-derived CDR1 and CDR2 are SGDLS and YYNGEE. The CDR3 runs to 15 residues. J was trimmed by 6 bases and V by 3 bases; bases with no gene match: 6. The CDR3 DNA reads TGTGCCAGCAGCGATTCCGGGACAGGGTATGAAAAACTGTTTTTT. Protein sequence: CASSDSGTGYEKLFF.

This clone was counted only a few times. This chain connects TRBV5-1 to TRBJ2-5; 11 bases map to TRBD1. The CDR3 is 16 residues long. Germline assignment: CDR1 SGHRS and CDR2 YFSETQ. Trimming took 10 bases from V and 2 from J; bases not matched to a gene: 13. The CDR3 nucleotides are TGCGCCTCATGCGGTGGGACAGGGGGTTATCAAGAGACCCAGTACTTC. Translation gives CASCGGTGGYQETQYF.

This rearrangement joins TRBV6-5 to TRBJ1-6; TRBD1 matches at 8 bases. Germline CDR1 and CDR2: MNHEY and SVGAGI. There are 14 residues in the CDR3. Germline trimming cut 6 bases from V and 10 bases from J; bases unmatched to any gene: 8. CDR3 protein: CASSRDRSGSPLHF. CDR3 sequence (DNA): TGTGCCAGCAGCAGGGACAGGTCAGGATCACCCCTCCACTTT.

The rearrangement joins TRBV5-6 to TRBJ1-1; D possibly corresponds to TRBD1 (6 bases). The CDR3 loop spans 14 amino acids. Germline V lookup: CDR1 SGHDT, CDR2 YYEEEE. Trimming pared 2 bases from V and 8 bases from J, leaving 16 bases between. The CDR3: CASSLLQGIQEAFF. The CDR3 nucleotides are TGTGCCAGCAGCTTACTTCAGGGGATTCAGGAAGCTTTCTTT.

The chain carries TRBV2 and TRBJ2-6; D not resolved. The germline V gene has CDR1 SNHLY and CDR2 FYNNEI. The CDR3 is 16 amino acids. V lost 6 bases, J lost 0 bases, and 12 bases lay in between. The CDR3 DNA follows: TGTGCCAGCAGCCCCGAAAGGTTCTCTGGGGCCAACGTCCTGACTTTC. It codes for CASSPERFSGANVLTF. The full variable domain, its missing parts supplied by reference TRBV2 and TRBJ2-6, is EPEVTQTPSHQVTQMGQEVILRCVPISNHLYFYWYRQILGQKVEFLVSFYNNEISEKSEIFDDQFSVERPDGSNFTLKIRSTKLEDSAMYFCASSPERFSGANVLTFGAGSRLTVL.

This chain links TRBV5-1 with TRBJ2-5, with unresolved D. Germline CDR1 reads SGHRS; CDR2 reads YFSETQ. V was cut by 2 bases and J by 2 bases, with 7 bases left in between. There are 13 residues in the CDR3. The CDR3 DNA reads TGCGCCAGCAGCTTATACTCGCAAGAGACCCAGTACTTC. It is translated as CASSLYSQETQYF.

The chain links TRBV7-2 to TRBJ1-6; D is unclear. Germline V gene lookup returns CDR1 SGHTA and CDR2 FQGNSA. This CDR3 region has 15 residues. V was pared by 5 bases and J by 14 bases, with 22 bases between. The CDR3 spells CASSPHGVEWATLHF. For the CDR3, the DNA is TGTGCCAGCAGCCCCCATGGGGTGGAGTGGGCAACCCTCCACTTT.